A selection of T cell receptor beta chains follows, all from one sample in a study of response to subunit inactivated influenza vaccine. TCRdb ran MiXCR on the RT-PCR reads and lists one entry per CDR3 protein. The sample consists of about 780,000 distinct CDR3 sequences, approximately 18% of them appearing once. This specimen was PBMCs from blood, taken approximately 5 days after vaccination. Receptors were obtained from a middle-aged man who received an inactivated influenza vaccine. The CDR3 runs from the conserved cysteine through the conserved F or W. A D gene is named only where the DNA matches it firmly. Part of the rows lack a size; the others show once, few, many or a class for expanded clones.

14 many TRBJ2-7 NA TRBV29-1 CSVEYTGVQGEQYF TGCAGCGTTGAATATACGGGAGTACAAGGAGAGCAGTACTTC
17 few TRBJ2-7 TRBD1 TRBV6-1 CASSEAILTGGYYEQYF TGTGCCAGCAGTGAAGCCATTCTGACAGGGGGTTACTACGAGCAGTACTTC
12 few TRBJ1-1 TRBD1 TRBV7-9 CASSYGTAEVFF TGTGCCAGCAGCTACGGGACAGCTGAAGTTTTCTTT
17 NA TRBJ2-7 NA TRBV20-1 CSPTPRGDSHLSYEQYF TGCAGTCCTACCCCCCGGGGCGACAGTCACTTATCCTACGAGCAGTACTTC
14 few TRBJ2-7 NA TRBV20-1 CSARSIESSYEQYF TGCAGTGCTAGGTCTATTGAAAGCTCCTACGAGCAGTACTTC
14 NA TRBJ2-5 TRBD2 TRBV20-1 CSASQLAGRETQYF TGCAGTGCTAGCCAACTAGCGGGAAGGGAGACCCAGTACTTC
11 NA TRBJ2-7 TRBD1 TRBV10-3 CATGTDNEQYF TGTGCCACCGGGACAGACAACGAGCAGTACTTC
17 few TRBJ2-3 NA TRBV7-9 CASSPRDSYSLTDTQYF TGTGCCAGCAGCCCCCGGGACTCCTATTCGCTCACAGATACGCAGTATTTT
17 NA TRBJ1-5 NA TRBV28 CASSPPYPEKSNQPQHF TGTGCCAGCAGTCCGCCCTATCCGGAGAAAAGCAATCAGCCCCAGCATTTT
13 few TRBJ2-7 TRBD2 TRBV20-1 CSASGTSGSEQYF TGCAGTGCTAGTGGGACTAGCGGGAGCGAGCAGTACTTC
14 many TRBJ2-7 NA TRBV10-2 CASSYPGHPYEQYF TGCGCCAGCAGTTATCCGGGACATCCCTACGAGCAGTACTTC
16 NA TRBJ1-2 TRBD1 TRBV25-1 CASSGSSGQANYGYTF TGTGCCAGCAGTGGATCTTCGGGACAGGCTAACTATGGCTACACCTTC
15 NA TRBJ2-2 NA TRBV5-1 CASSFGGKNTGELFF TGCGCCAGCAGCTTCGGGGGAAAGAACACCGGGGAGCTGTTTTTT
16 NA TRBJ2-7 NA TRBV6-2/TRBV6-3 CASSYSPGTSTYEQYF TGTGCCAGCAGTTACTCCCCCGGGACATCAACCTACGAGCAGTACTTC
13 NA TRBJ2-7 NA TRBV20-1 CSATRDLTYEQYF TGCAGTGCTACCCGGGACCTGACCTACGAGCAGTACTTC
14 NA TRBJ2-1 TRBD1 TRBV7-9 CASSLQGVGNEQFF TGTGCCAGCAGCTTACAGGGGGTAGGCAATGAGCAGTTCTTC
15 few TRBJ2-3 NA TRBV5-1 CASSRGEASTDTQYF TGCGCCAGCAGCCGCGGCGAGGCCTCCACAGATACGCAGTATTTT
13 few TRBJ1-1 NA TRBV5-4 CASSSEGKVEAFF TGTGCCAGCAGCTCGGAGGGTAAAGTTGAAGCTTTCTTT
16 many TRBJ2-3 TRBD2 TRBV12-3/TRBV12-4 CASSLDTSGASDTQYF TGTGCCAGCAGTTTAGACACTAGCGGGGCGTCAGATACGCAGTATTTT
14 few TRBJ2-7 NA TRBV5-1 CASSRGWQGYEQYF TGCGCCAGCAGCCGCGGTTGGCAGGGCTACGAGCAGTACTTC
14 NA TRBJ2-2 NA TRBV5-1 CASRPGSRTGELFF TGCGCCAGCAGGCCCGGGTCCCGGACCGGGGAGCTGTTTTTT
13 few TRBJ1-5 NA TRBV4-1 CASSQGIDQPQHF TGCGCCAGCAGCCAAGGAATCGATCAGCCCCAGCATTTT